The 13 T cell receptor beta chains presented below share a single source sample, sequenced in a study of shared clonotypes between healthy human individuals. Profiling relied on immunoSEQ multiplex PCR, and the TCRdb table lists in-frame clones only, not all of them. The table has around 700,000 clones, about 78% seen once. Material for sequencing was memory CD4+ T cells sorted from blood. Documented subset: CD45RA-negative fraction. The receptors originated from a woman in her thirties in good health.

The chain is built from TRBV18 and TRBJ2-7; weak D call: TRBD1 (6 bases). With 6 bases removed from V and 3 bases from J, the gap between germline ends came to 15 bases. This CDR3 is 14 amino acids long. CDR1 KGHSH and CDR2 LQKENI come from the germline V gene. The CDR3: CASSGTGQNYEQYF. CDR3 DNA sequence: TGTGCCAGCTCGGGTACAGGACAGAACTACGAGCAGTACTTC.

The chain employs TRBV2 and TRBJ1-2, with 9 positions matching TRBD1. The CDR3 covers 13 residues. CDR1 is SNHLY, CDR2 FYNNEI, per germline. V gave up 6 bases and J gave up 2 bases; unmatched junction bases: 1. In DNA, the CDR3 is TGTGCCAGCAGGACAGGGGGGAACTATGGCTACACCTTC. Its protein is CASRTGGNYGYTF.

V is TRBV7-3 and J is TRBJ2-7; 7 bases align to TRBD1. The CDR3 consists of 13 residues. V lost 5 bases and J lost 7; bases outside the gene matches: 8. Germline V gene data show CDR1 as SGHTA and CDR2 as FQGTGA. The CDR3 is CASSLDPDREQYF. CDR3 coding DNA: TGTGCCAGCAGCCTAGATCCGGACAGGGAGCAGTACTTC.

The count of this clone is one. The rearrangement joins TRBV7-6 to TRBJ1-5; D might be TRBD1 (6 bases). Trimming removed 5 bases at V and 8 bases at J, with 16 bases between. CDR3 size: 14 residues. Germline V gene sequence: CDR1 SGHVS, CDR2 FNYEAQ. As DNA, the CDR3 is TGTGCCAGCAGCCTAAGGGGGGATGGGAAGCCCCAGCATTTT. Residues: CASSLRGDGKPQHF.

In DNA form, the CDR3 reads TGTGCCAGCAGTGGCCGGGAGACTTACGAGCAGTACTTC. Translated: CASSGRETYEQYF. The rearrangement uses TRBV25-1 and TRBJ2-7; perhaps TRBD2 as D (6 bases). The CDR3 totals 13 residues. The V end lost 4 bases, the J end lost 4 bases, and 11 bases lay between the germline ends. Germline loops: CDR1 MGHDK, CDR2 SYGVNS.

The DNA for the CDR3 is TGTGCCAGCAGACCGACAGGGTCGGGATCCTACGAGCAGTACTTC. Encoded protein: CASRPTGSGSYEQYF. This chain uses TRBV28 with TRBJ2-7; TRBD1 aligns across 7 bases. CDR3 length: 15 amino acids. Germline loops: CDR1 MDHEN, CDR2 SYDVKM. The ends lost 6 bases at V and 1 base at J; junction bases unmatched: 9. Full variable domain (missing parts from reference TRBV28 and TRBJ2-7): DVKVTQSSRYLVKRTGEKVFLECVQDMDHENMFWYRQDPGLGLRLIYFSYDVKMKEKGDIPEGYSVSREKKERFSLILESASTNQTSMYLCASRPTGSGSYEQYFGPGTRLTVT.

The rearrangement uses TRBV19 and TRBJ2-3; no clear D gene. The V end lost 3 bases, the J end lost 1 base, and 5 bases lay between the germline ends. This CDR3 is built from 13 residues. CDR1 is LNHDA, CDR2 SQIVND, per germline (reference sequence). The CDR3 bases are TGTGCCAGTAGTATGGCGGGCACAGATACGCAGTATTTT. Translated: CASSMAGTDTQYF.

This clone was seen more than once but under ten times. The V call is TRBV10-3, the J call TRBJ1-1; the D is unclear. The CDR3 runs to 15 residues. V was pared by 3 bases and J by 1 base, with 12 bases between. Per the germline V gene, CDR1 is ENHRY and CDR2 is SYGVKD. CDR3 sequence (DNA): TGTGCCATCAGTGATACCGCCCAAACGAACACTGAAGCTTTCTTT. Protein product: CAISDTAQTNTEAFF.

This clone was counted many times. The rearrangement joins TRBV21-1 to TRBJ2-7; the table's D call TRBD2 went unverified against the DNA. TRBV21-1 is described as a pseudogene. The CDR3 runs to 15 residues. CDR3 protein: CASSKRREECYEQYF. CDR3 coding DNA: TGTGCCAGCAGCAAGCGGCGGGAGGAATGCTACGAGCAGTACTTC.

The chain employs TRBV18 and TRBJ2-7; D gene uncertain. From germline, CDR1 is KGHSH and CDR2 LQKENI. Trimming cost V 0 bases and J 7 bases, with 19 bases left between them. CDR3 length: 16 residues. This CDR3 is CASSPPISYARREQYF. CDR3 bases: TGTGCCAGCTCACCACCTATCTCCTATGCCCGCAGGGAGCAGTACTTC.

The chain couples TRBV10-1 to TRBJ2-6; D unresolved. CDR1 is WNHNN and CDR2 is SYGVQD in the germline V gene (reference sequence). Trimming removed 6 bases at V and 3 bases at J, with 12 bases between. There are 15 residues in the CDR3. Here the CDR3 reads CASRKPRDGANVLTF. CDR3 in DNA: TGCGCCAGCAGAAAACCAAGAGATGGGGCCAACGTCCTGACTTTC.

The chain uses TRBV27 and TRBJ2-2; TRBD2 is a possible D gene (5 bases). The CDR3 length is 13 residues. Trimming stripped 7 bases from V and 1 base from J, with 7 bases between. Per the germline V gene, CDR1 is MNHEY and CDR2 is SMNVEV (reference sequence). The DNA for the CDR3 is TGTGCCAGCAAAGGACTGAACACCGGGGAGCTGTTTTTT. It encodes CASKGLNTGELFF.

This chain joins TRBV27 and TRBJ2-7; D perhaps matches TRBD1 (5 bases). V lost 6 bases and J lost 6, with 12 bases in between. CDR1 and CDR2 (germline): MNHEY, SMNVEV (reference sequence). CDR3 length equals 12 residues. CDR3 nucleotides: TGTGCCAGCAGAGGGGATATCAGCGAGCAGTACTTC. Its protein product is CASRGDISEQYF.